Presented here are 24 T cell receptor beta chains from one specimen sequenced in a study of CD8+ T cells in alopecia areata. Sequencing templates came from extracted RNA that was reverse transcribed into cDNA. Some clones are missing from TCRdb's copy, which holds only in-frame ones; the method was immunoSEQ multiplex PCR. In the table there are 150,000 to 200,000 clones, 50% to 75% of which are singletons. The treatment is: oral pan-JAK inhibitor, 5-10 mg twice daily. The sequencing here drew on CD4+ T cells sorted from blood, taken at approximately week 61, from a patient treated with tofacitinib. These receptors all come from a human donor with alopecia areata.

The chain employs TRBV5-1 and TRBJ2-5; D gene ambiguous. Per germline, CDR1 SGHRS and CDR2 YFSETQ. CDR3 size: 11 residues. Deletions cut 0 bases from V and 11 bases from J, with 8 bases between. The CDR3 spells CASSLEGGQYF. DNA of the CDR3: TGCGCCAGCAGCTTGGAAGGTGGGCAGTACTTC.

The V and J genes are TRBV29-1 and TRBJ2-7; no firm D call. This CDR3 comprises 11 residues. From germline, CDR1 is SQVTM and CDR2 ANQGSEA. Trimming took 0 bases from V and 3 from J, leaving 3 bases between them. The CDR3 is CSVEDVYEQYF. CDR3 bases: TGCAGCGTTGAAGATGTCTACGAGCAGTACTTC.

The chain has TRBV29-1 and TRBJ1-3, with D possibly TRBD1 on 5 matching bases. V was pared by 5 bases and J by 0 bases, with 11 bases between. Per germline, CDR1 SQVTM and CDR2 ANQGSEA. The CDR3 contains 14 residues. CDR3 protein: CSVTPGDSGNTIYF. The CDR3 DNA reads as TGCAGCGTTACTCCGGGGGACTCTGGAAACACCATATATTTT. Variable domain in full (rest from reference TRBV29-1 and TRBJ1-3): SAVISQKPSRDICQRGTSLTIQCQVDSQVTMMFWYRQQPGQSLTLIATANQGSEATYESGFVIDKFPISRPNLTFSTLTVSNMSPEDSSIYLCSVTPGDSGNTIYFGEGSWLTVV.

CDR3 region: CAISESNQPQHF. CDR3 bases: TGTGCCATCAGTGAGTCAAATCAGCCCCAGCATTTT. The chain couples TRBV10-3 to TRBJ1-5; D unclear. CDR1 ENHRY and CDR2 SYGVKD come from the germline V gene. This CDR3 is 12 amino acids long. The ends were cut back, 0 bases at V and 4 bases at J, with 1 base in the middle.

The chain has TRBV2 and TRBJ2-7; D is ambiguous. V was trimmed by 2 bases and J by 5 bases, leaving 4 bases between them. The length of the CDR3 is 11 residues. Looked up from germline, CDR1 is SNHLY and CDR2 is FYNNEI. The CDR3 DNA sequence: TGTGCCAGCAGTGAATCTGACGAGCAGTACTTC. Residues: CASSESDEQYF.

This clone was detected once. The V gene is TRBV12-5, the J gene TRBJ1-2, with D perhaps matching TRBD1 (6 bases). V lost 8 bases and J 5 bases, leaving 15 bases between the germline ends. The germline V gene encodes CDR1 LGHNT and CDR2 FRNRAP. The CDR3 extends over 13 amino acids. The CDR3 protein is CASTRTERYGYTF. The DNA of the CDR3 is TGTGCTAGTACCCGGACAGAGCGGTATGGCTACACCTTC.

The chain combines TRBV29-1 with TRBJ2-2; the match to TRBD1 covers 8 bases. Germline values: CDR1 SQVTM, CDR2 ANQGSEA. The CDR3 has 13 residues. V lost 4 bases, J lost 6 bases, and 4 bases stayed unmatched. The CDR3 is CSVGRQGSGELFF. DNA for the CDR3: TGCAGCGTTGGCAGACAGGGGTCCGGGGAGCTGTTTTTT.

The chain recombines TRBV9 with TRBJ2-2; 8 bases are shared with TRBD1. Germline V gene sequence: CDR1 SGDLS, CDR2 YYNGEE. J gave up 4 bases and V 3 bases, and 2 bases lay outside the gene matches. The CDR3 covers 14 residues. CDR3 nucleotides: TGTGCCAGCAGCGGCACAGGGGGCACCGGGGAGCTGTTTTTT. Translated: CASSGTGGTGELFF.

This clone was counted between two and nine times. The genes are TRBV5-1 and TRBJ1-5, with 7 bases matching TRBD1. The CDR3 has 14 residues. Germline loops: CDR1 SGHRS, CDR2 YFSETQ. The V gene end was trimmed by 0 bases and the J gene end by 7 bases; junction bases not matched to a gene: 4. The DNA for the CDR3 is TGCGCCAGCAGCTTGGGAGGGGGCCGGCAGCCCCAGCATTTT. Protein product: CASSLGGGRQPQHF.

J is TRBJ2-3 and V is TRBV5-1; D might be TRBD1 (7 bases). CDR1 is SGHRS and CDR2 is YFSETQ in the germline V gene. V was cut by 0 bases and J by 3 bases, with 17 bases left in between. The CDR3 covers 17 residues. In DNA, the CDR3 is TGCGCCAGCAGCTTGGCGGAGGGGGCAATGAAGACAGATACGCAGTATTTT. As protein: CASSLAEGAMKTDTQYF.

This clone has more than one count but fewer than ten. In DNA form, the CDR3 reads TGTGCCAGCTCACCTTCAGCCGGTGACTACAATGAGCAGTTCTTC. This codes for CASSPSAGDYNEQFF. The J gene is TRBJ2-1, the V gene TRBV18; D gene unclear. CDR1 and CDR2 from the germline V gene are KGHSH and LQKENI. V dropped 3 bases and J dropped 3 bases, with 12 bases sitting between them. This CDR3 has 15 residues.

The chain recombines TRBV27 with TRBJ1-2; D unresolved. This CDR3 has 13 amino acids. Germline V CDR1 and CDR2: MNHEY, SMNVEV (reference sequence). V was cut by 3 bases and J by 1 base, with 6 bases left in between. The CDR3 region has the DNA TGTGCCAGCAGTTTGGGCATTAACTATGGCTACACCTTC. Its protein is CASSLGINYGYTF.

This clone was seen at least ten times. The CDR3 region has the DNA TGTGCCAGCAGCTCGAGCAGGGACACTGAAGCTTTCTTT. Translated: CASSSSRDTEAFF. The rearrangement joins TRBV7-8 to TRBJ1-1; D is possibly TRBD1 (5 bases). Trimming pared 4 bases from V and 3 bases from J, leaving 9 bases between. Germline CDR1 reads SGHVS; CDR2 reads FQNEAQ. The CDR3 has 13 residues. Using reference TRBV7-8 and TRBJ1-1 for the parts outside the CDR3, the full variable domain is GAGVSQSPRYKVAKRGQDVALRCDPISGHVSLFWYQQALGQGPEFLTYFQNEAQLDKSGLPSDRFFAERPEGSVSTLKIQRTQQEDSAVYLCASSSSRDTEAFFGQGTRLTVV.

This clone was observed a few times. This chain connects TRBV4-1 to TRBJ2-3; possibly TRBD1 for D (7 bases). Trimming pared 4 bases from V and 3 bases from J, leaving 17 bases between. CDR1 and CDR2 (germline): MGHRA, YSYEKL. This CDR3 spans 16 amino acids. The CDR3 is CASSRSHPGGTDTQYF. The CDR3 nucleotides read TGCGCCAGCAGCCGCAGCCATCCAGGGGGGACAGATACGCAGTATTTT.

The gene calls are TRBV4-1 and TRBJ1-2; no clear D. Deletions cut 3 bases from V and 1 base from J, with 6 bases between. CDR1 is MGHRA, CDR2 YSYEKL, per germline. This CDR3 contains 13 residues. CDR3 nucleotide sequence: TGCGCCAGCAGCCAGACACGTAACTATGGCTACACCTTC. Its translation is CASSQTRNYGYTF.

This clone was counted only a few times. The genes are TRBV2 and TRBJ2-1, with 7 nucleotides matching TRBD1. V lost 9 bases to trimming and J lost 5 bases; unmatched junction nucleotides: 7. CDR1 is SNHLY and CDR2 is FYNNEI in the germline V gene. The CDR3 spans 13 residues. CDR3 in DNA: TGTGCCAGTCTAACGGACAGGAACAATGAGCAGTTCTTC. Residues: CASLTDRNNEQFF.

In its sample, this clone was seen a few times. Other nucleotide sequences from this sample produce the same CDR3. The gene calls are TRBV10-3 and TRBJ2-3; TRBD1 is a possible D gene (5 bases). Germline V CDR1 and CDR2: ENHRY, SYGVKD. The CDR3 sequence is 12 residues long. The germline V and J ends were trimmed by 3 bases and 6 bases, with 7 bases remaining between them. The DNA of the CDR3 is TGTGCCATCAGTGAAGGGGTTGATACGCAGTATTTT. It yields the protein CAISEGVDTQYF.

For the CDR3, the DNA is TGTGCCAGCAAGCGCGGGGGGATCACAGATACGCAGTATTTT. It translates to CASKRGGITDTQYF. J is TRBJ2-3 and V is TRBV25-1; 8 positions match TRBD2. V was clipped by 7 bases and J by 2 bases; unmatched bases: 5. Germline V lookup: CDR1 MGHDK, CDR2 SYGVNS. The CDR3 runs to 14 residues.

This clone was picked up a small number of times. V usage is TRBV28 and J usage is TRBJ2-5, with 8 positions matching TRBD2. Germline CDR1 MDHEN, CDR2 SYDVKM. The CDR3 is 13 amino acids. V gave up 7 bases and J gave up 2 bases; unmatched junction bases: 3. The CDR3 bases are TGTGCCAGCACCGCGGGGGGTCAAGAGACCCAGTACTTC. It specifies CASTAGGQETQYF.

The rearrangement uses TRBV29-1 and TRBJ2-5; TRBD1 might be the D (7 bases). Germline values: CDR1 SQVTM, CDR2 ANQGSEA. Trimming pared 0 bases from V and 9 bases from J, leaving 20 bases between. The CDR3 covers 15 residues. The CDR3 coding sequence is TGCAGCGTTGAAGAACGGACAGGCCCCAGGGGGGCCCAGTACTTC. This sequence encodes CSVEERTGPRGAQYF.

This clone was counted only a few times. The CDR3: CSVDSGTGYEQYF. CDR3 DNA sequence: TGCAGCGTTGATTCCGGGACAGGCTACGAGCAGTACTTC. This chain joins TRBV29-1 and TRBJ2-7, with 8 nucleotides matching TRBD1. This CDR3 spans 13 amino acids. The trim removed 3 bases at V and 3 bases at J, leaving 4 bases unmatched. The V gene's germline CDR1 is SQVTM and CDR2 ANQGSEA.

The chain is built from TRBV7-9 and TRBJ2-7; TRBD1 aligns across 9 bases. The V segment lost 5 bases and the J segment 0 bases; nucleotides outside the gene matches: 8. The CDR3 contains 16 residues. Germline CDR1 is SEHNR and CDR2 is FQNEAQ (reference sequence). The CDR3 spells CASSPALGQGSYEQYF. For the CDR3, the DNA is TGTGCCAGCAGCCCAGCGCTGGGACAGGGCTCCTACGAGCAGTACTTC.

J is TRBJ1-6 and V is TRBV6-5, with D possibly matching TRBD1 (5 bases). The ends were cut back, 4 bases at V and 3 bases at J, with 13 bases in the middle. Germline CDR1 is MNHEY and CDR2 is SVGAGI. There are 16 residues in the CDR3. CDR3 sequence reads: CASSWGAGGYNSPLHF. CDR3 DNA sequence: TGTGCCAGCAGTTGGGGTGCCGGGGGCTATAATTCACCCCTCCACTTT.

V gene TRBV9 combines with J gene TRBJ1-1, with D tentatively TRBD1 (6 bases). V was shortened by 4 bases and J by 0 bases, with 13 bases between the two germline ends. The germline V gene encodes CDR1 SGDLS and CDR2 YYNGEE. The CDR3 spans 15 residues. The CDR3 is CASSSPGTLNTEAFF. The CDR3 DNA reads TGTGCCAGCAGCTCTCCCGGGACACTGAACACTGAAGCTTTCTTT.